Shown below are 13 T cell receptor beta chains from a single sample sequenced in a study of tumor-infiltrating lymphocytes in primary liver carcinoma. The researchers obtained blood RNA from unsorted whole blood and also extracted germline DNA. With approximately 500 ng total RNA as template and a constant-region primer, TCR beta cDNA was made. Three rounds of nested multiplex PCR with slightly modified ARM-PCR produced TCR beta libraries. TRBV1-TRBV30 forward primers and a C-beta reverse primer were used in the first two PCR rounds, which each ran for approximately 11 cycles. TCRdb redid the calling of the multiplex PCR reads with MiXCR, one entry per CDR3 protein. The data show fewer than 400,000 distinct CDR3 sequences, 50% to 75% seen once. Specimen: peripheral blood. The receptors here all came from a woman under 40 with primary liver carcinoma and hepatitis B virus infection.

Turning to this clonotype: An end of the junction differs from the germline gene, which may be a read error. J is TRBJ1-1 and V is TRBV11-1; D is ambiguous. Germline V gene sequence: CDR1 SGHAT, CDR2 FQDESV (reference sequence). The CDR3 spans 14 residues. The CDR3 region has the DNA TGTACCAGCAGCTTTCCCCGGAGGGATTTTGGGGCTTTCTTT. This sequence encodes CTSSFPRRDFGAFF.

In the case of this clonotype: A read error may explain this, as a much larger clone is one base away. The genes are TRBV5-4 and TRBJ2-5; 7 positions match TRBD2. V lost 3 bases and J lost 4; bases outside the gene matches: 0. Germline V gene sequence: CDR1 SGHNT, CDR2 YYREEE (reference sequence). This CDR3 region has 12 residues. CDR3 DNA: TGTGCCAGCAGCTGGGAGGGAGAGACCCAGTACTTC. Residues: CASSWEGETQYF.

On this clonotype: One base away lies a much larger clone, so this may be a sequencing read error. The chain couples TRBV4-2 to TRBJ2-6; D is possibly TRBD1 (5 bases). Per germline, CDR1 LGHNA and CDR2 YNFKEQ. This CDR3 has 16 residues. In nucleotides, the CDR3 is TGTGCCAGCAGCCAAGATCCGATCTCTGGGGCCAACGTCCAGACTTTC. Its protein is CASSQDPISGANVQTF.

Remarks on this clonotype: This sequence may be a read error, since a much larger clone differs from it by one base. The CDR3 sequence is CASSLNPRQGVYEQYF. CDR3 DNA sequence: TGTGCCAGCAGTCTCAACCCCCGACAGGGTGTCTACGAGCAGTACTTC. The V call is TRBV6-6, the J call TRBJ2-7, with TRBD1 matching 7 bases. The CDR3 has 16 residues. The V gene end was trimmed by 5 bases and the J gene end by 3 bases; junction bases not matched to a gene: 13. CDR1 and CDR2 from the germline V gene are MNHNY and SVGAGI (reference sequence).

This clonotype was seen repeatedly, ten times or more. The V gene is TRBV28, the J gene TRBJ2-4; no firm D call. The V and J ends lost 6 bases and 0 bases respectively, with 18 bases between them. The CDR3 length is 17 residues. Germline CDR1 is MDHEN and CDR2 is SYDVKM. The DNA of the CDR3 is TGTGCCAGCAGCCCCTTACCCCCCCCCAGAGCCAAAAACATTCAGTACTTC. It encodes CASSPLPPPRAKNIQYF.

At least ten counts were recorded for this clonotype. DNA of the CDR3: TGTGCCAGCAGCCAAGGGGACAACCATGAGCAGTTCTTC. Translation gives CASSQGDNHEQFF. The gene calls are TRBV4-2 and TRBJ2-1, with D maybe TRBD1 (6 bases). The CDR3 contains 13 residues. The V and J ends lost 1 base and 8 bases respectively, with 9 bases between them. Germline CDR1 and CDR2: LGHNA and YNFKEQ.

On this clonotype itself: A read error may produce the germline difference seen at one junction end. J is TRBJ2-2 and V is TRBV11-2; a weak D match, TRBD1 (5 bases). CDR3 length: 15 residues. Germline lookup yields CDR1 SGHAT and CDR2 FQNNGV. The CDR3 bases are TGTGCCAGCAGCTTAGGCGACAGTGACACTGGGGAGCTGTTTTTT. It is translated as CASSLGDSDTGELFF.

The CDR3 region has the DNA TGTGCCAGCAGCTTTGGGGGGCGGGGGGCGTACAATGAGCAGTTCTTC. This translates into CASSFGGRGAYNEQFF. This chain joins TRBV5-6 and TRBJ2-1; 8 bases are shared with TRBD2. The CDR3 has 16 amino acids. Germline lookup yields CDR1 SGHDT and CDR2 YYEEEE. The ends lost 2 bases at V and 4 bases at J; junction bases unmatched: 8.

V and J are TRBV19 and TRBJ1-2, with a tentative D call TRBD1 (5 bases). V lost 3 bases to trimming and J lost 4 bases, with 15 bases between them. The length of the CDR3 is 15 residues. CDR1 LNHDA and CDR2 SQIVND come from the germline V gene (reference sequence). CDR3 DNA: TGTGCCAGTAGTATGCTGGGGGAGCATCGCTATGGCTACACCTTC. The encoded protein is CASSMLGEHRYGYTF.

For this clonotype: This may be a read error: a much more frequent sequence differs by one nucleotide. CDR3 protein: CASVFNEQFF. The CDR3 DNA reads TGTGCCAGCGTATTCAATGAGCAGTTCTTC. This sequence joins TRBV12-3 or TRBV12-4 and TRBJ2-1; D unclear. Trimming took off 8 bases at V and 6 bases at J, with 5 bases between the two ends. The CDR3 spans 10 residues.

This clonotype was counted a few times. V gene TRBV4-1 combines with J gene TRBJ2-5, with 8 positions matching TRBD2. From germline, CDR1 is MGHRA and CDR2 YSYEKL. The J segment lost 2 bases and the V segment lost 8 bases, leaving 10 bases of the junction unmatched. This CDR3 spans 15 amino acids. The CDR3 protein is CASAKGLERQETQYF. In nucleotides, the CDR3 is TGCGCCAGCGCCAAGGGACTAGAAAGACAAGAGACCCAGTACTTC.

About this clonotype itself: Germline is not matched at one junction end, which may reflect a read error. This chain uses TRBV6-2 or TRBV6-3 with TRBJ2-1; D unresolved. The CDR3 contains 14 residues. Germline CDR1 and CDR2: MNHEY and SVGEGT. In DNA, the CDR3 is TGTGTCAGCAGGTCGGACCCCTCCTACAATGAGCAGTTCTTC. This translates into CVSRSDPSYNEQFF.

For this clonotype: Compared with germline, one end of the junction differs, possibly owing to a read error. The chain has TRBV11-1 and TRBJ2-3; possibly TRBD1 or TRBD2 for D (5 bases each). The CDR3 totals 14 residues. Per the germline V gene, CDR1 is SGHAT and CDR2 is FQDESV (reference sequence). The CDR3 region has the DNA TGTGCCAGCAACTTATTTGGGGGTACAGATACGCTGTATTTT. Amino acids: CASNLFGGTDTLYF.